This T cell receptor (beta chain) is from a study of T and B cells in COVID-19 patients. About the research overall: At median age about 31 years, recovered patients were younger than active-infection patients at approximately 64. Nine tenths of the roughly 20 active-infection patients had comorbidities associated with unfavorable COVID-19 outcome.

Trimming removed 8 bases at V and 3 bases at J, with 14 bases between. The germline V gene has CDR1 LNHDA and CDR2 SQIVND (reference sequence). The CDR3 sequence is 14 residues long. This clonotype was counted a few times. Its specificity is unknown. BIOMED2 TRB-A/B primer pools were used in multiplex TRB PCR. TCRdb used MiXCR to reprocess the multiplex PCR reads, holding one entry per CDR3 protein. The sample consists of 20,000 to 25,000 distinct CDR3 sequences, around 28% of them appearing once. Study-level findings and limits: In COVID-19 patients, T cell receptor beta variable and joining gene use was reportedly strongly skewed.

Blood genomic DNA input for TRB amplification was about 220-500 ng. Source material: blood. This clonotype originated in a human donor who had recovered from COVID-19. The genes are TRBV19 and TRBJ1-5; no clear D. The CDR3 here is CASRFRQANQPQHF. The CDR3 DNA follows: TGTGCCAGTCGGTTCCGACAAGCCAATCAGCCCCAGCATTTT. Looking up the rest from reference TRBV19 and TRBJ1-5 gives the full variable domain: DGGITQSPKYLFRKEGQNVTLSCEQNLNHDAMYWYRQDPGQGLRLIYYSQIVNDFQKGDIAEGYSVSREKKESFPLTVTSAQKNPTAFYLCASRFRQANQPQHFGDGTRLSIL.